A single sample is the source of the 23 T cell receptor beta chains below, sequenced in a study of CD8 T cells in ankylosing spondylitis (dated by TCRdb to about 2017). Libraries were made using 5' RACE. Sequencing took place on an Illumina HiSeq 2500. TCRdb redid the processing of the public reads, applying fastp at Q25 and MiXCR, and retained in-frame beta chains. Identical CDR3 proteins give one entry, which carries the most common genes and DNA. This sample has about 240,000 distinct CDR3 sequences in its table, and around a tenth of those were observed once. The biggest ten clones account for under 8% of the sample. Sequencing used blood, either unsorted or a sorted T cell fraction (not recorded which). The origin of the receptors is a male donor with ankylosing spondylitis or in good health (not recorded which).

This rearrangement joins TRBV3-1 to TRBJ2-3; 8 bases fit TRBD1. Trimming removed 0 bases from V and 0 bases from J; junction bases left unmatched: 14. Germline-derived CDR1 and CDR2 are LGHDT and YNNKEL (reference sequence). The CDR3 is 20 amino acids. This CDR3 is CASSQDPRKRQGRSTDTQYF. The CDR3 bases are TGTGCCAGCAGCCAAGATCCGCGTAAAAGACAGGGGCGCAGCACAGATACGCAGTATTTT.

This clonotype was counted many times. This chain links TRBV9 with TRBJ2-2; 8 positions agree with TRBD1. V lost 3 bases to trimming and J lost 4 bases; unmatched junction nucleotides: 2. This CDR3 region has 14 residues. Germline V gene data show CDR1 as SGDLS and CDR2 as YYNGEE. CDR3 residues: CASSAGGGTGELFF. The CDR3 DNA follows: TGTGCCAGCAGCGCAGGGGGCGGCACCGGGGAGCTGTTTTTT. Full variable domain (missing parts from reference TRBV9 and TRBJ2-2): DSGVTQTPKHLITATGQRVTLRCSPRSGDLSVYWYQQSLDQGLQFLIQYYNGEERAKGNILERFSAQQFPDLHSELNLSSLELGDSALYFCASSAGGGTGELFFGEGSRLTVL.

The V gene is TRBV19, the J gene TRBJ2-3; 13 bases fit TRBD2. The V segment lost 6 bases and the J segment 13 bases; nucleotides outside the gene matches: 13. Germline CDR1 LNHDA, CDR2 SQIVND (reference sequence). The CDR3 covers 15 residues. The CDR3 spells CASRGRGLAGAPEYF. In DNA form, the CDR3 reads TGTGCCAGTAGGGGCCGAGGACTAGCGGGGGCCCCGGAGTATTTT.

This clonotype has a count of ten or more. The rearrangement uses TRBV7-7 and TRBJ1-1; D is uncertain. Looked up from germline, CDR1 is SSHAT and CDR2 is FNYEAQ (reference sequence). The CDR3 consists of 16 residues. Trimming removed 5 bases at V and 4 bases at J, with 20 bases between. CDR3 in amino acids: CASSEYGRPEGTEAFF. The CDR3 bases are TGTGCCAGCAGCGAATACGGCAGGCCGGAGGGCACTGAAGCTTTCTTT. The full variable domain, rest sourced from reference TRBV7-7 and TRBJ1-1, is GAGVSQSPRYKVTKRGQDVTLRCDPISSHATLYWYQQALGQGPEFLTYFNYEAQPDKSGLPSDRFSAERPEGSISTLTIQRTEQRDSAMYRCASSEYGRPEGTEAFFGQGTRLTVV.

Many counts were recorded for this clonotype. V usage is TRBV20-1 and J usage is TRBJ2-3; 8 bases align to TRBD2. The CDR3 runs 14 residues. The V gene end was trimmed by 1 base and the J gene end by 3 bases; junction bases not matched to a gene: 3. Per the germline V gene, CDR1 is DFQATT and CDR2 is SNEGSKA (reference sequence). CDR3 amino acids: CSARGRLATDTQYF. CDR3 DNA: TGCAGTGCTAGAGGAAGACTAGCGACAGATACGCAGTATTTT.

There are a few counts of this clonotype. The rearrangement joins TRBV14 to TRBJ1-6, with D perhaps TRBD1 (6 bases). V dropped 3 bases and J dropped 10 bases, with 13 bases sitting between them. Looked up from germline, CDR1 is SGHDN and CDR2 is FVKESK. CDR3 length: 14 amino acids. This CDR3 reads CASSQTQGRSPLHF. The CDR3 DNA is TGTGCCAGCAGCCAGACCCAGGGGCGCTCACCCCTCCACTTT. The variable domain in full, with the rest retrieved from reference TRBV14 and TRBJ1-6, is EAGVTQFPSHSVIEKGQTVTLRCDPISGHDNLYWYRRVMGKEIKFLLHFVKESKQDESGMPNNRFLAERTGGTYSTLKVQPAELEDSGVYFCASSQTQGRSPLHFGNGTRLTVT.

The CDR3 spells CASSHVAETSYEQFF. The CDR3 nucleotides are TGTGCCAGCAGCCATGTTGCGGAGACTAGCTATGAGCAGTTCTTC. This chain uses TRBV4-2 with TRBJ2-1, with TRBD2 matching 7 bases. V was clipped by 3 bases and J by 8 bases; unmatched bases: 10. The CDR3 contains 15 residues. Per the germline V gene, CDR1 is LGHNA and CDR2 is YNFKEQ.

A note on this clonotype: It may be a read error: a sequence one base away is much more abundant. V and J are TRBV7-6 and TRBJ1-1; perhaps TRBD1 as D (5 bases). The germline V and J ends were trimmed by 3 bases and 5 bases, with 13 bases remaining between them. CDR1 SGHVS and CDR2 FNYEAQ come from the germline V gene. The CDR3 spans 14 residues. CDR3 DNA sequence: TGTGCCAGCAGCTTCGCGGTGGGGCCTACTGAAGCTTTCTTT. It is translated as CASSFAVGPTEAFF.

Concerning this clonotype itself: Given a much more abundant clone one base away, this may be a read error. The CDR3 sequence is CASSSGRGPYNEQFF. The CDR3 DNA is TGCGCCAGCAGCTCCGGCAGGGGCCCCTACAATGAGCAGTTCTTC. The V gene is TRBV5-1, the J gene TRBJ2-1; D is possibly TRBD1 (6 bases). V was pared by 3 bases and J by 2 bases, with 12 bases between. CDR1 and CDR2 from the germline V gene are SGHRS and YFSETQ. This CDR3 comprises 15 residues.

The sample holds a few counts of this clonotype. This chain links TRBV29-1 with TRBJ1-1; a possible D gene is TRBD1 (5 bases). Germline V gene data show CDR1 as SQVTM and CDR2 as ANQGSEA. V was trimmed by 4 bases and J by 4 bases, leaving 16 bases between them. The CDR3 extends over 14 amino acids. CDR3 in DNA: TGCAGCGTTGGGGTAGGGGCCTGGGGCACTGAAGCTTTCTTT. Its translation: CSVGVGAWGTEAFF.

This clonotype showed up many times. The CDR3 protein is CASSEWGAGSTDTQYF. DNA of the CDR3: TGTGCCAGCAGTGAATGGGGAGCGGGAAGCACAGATACGCAGTATTTT. The chain employs TRBV25-1 and TRBJ2-3; 7 nucleotides align to TRBD2. This CDR3 is built from 16 residues. Germline CDR1 reads MGHDK; CDR2 reads SYGVNS. Trimming took 1 base from V and 0 from J; bases not matched to a gene: 4.

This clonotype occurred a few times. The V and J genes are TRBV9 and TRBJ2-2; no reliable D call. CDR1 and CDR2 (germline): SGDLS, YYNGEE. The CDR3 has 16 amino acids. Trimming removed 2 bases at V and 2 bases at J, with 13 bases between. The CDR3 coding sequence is TGTGCCAGCAGCGTTTATCAGGAACCCAACACCGGGGAGCTGTTTTTT. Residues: CASSVYQEPNTGELFF.

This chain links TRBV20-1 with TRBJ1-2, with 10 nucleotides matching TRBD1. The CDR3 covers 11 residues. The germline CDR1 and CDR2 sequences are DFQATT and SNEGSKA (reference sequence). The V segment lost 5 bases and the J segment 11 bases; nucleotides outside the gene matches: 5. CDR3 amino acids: CSADRGRGYTF. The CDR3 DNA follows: TGCAGTGCTGACAGGGGGCGTGGGTACACCTTC.

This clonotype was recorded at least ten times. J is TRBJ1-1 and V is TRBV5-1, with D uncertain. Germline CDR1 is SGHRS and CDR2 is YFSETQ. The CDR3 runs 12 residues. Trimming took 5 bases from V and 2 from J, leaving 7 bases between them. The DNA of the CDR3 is TGCGCCAGCAGGGAGGTAAACACTGAAGCTTTCTTT. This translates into CASREVNTEAFF.

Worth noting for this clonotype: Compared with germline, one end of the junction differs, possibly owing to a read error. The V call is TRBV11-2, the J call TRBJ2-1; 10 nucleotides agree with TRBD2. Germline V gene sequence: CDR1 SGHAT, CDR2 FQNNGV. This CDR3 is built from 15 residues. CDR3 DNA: TGTGCCAGCAGCTCACCCACTAGCGGGATCAATCAGCAGTTCTTC. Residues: CASSSPTSGINQQFF.

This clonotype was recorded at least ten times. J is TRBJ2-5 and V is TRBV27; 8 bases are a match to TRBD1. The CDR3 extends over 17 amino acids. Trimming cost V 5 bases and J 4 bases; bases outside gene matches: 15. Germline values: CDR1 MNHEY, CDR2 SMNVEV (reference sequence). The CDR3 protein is CASSPRSDRVGRETQYF. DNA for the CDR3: TGTGCCAGCAGTCCGAGATCGGACAGGGTGGGACGAGAGACCCAGTACTTC.

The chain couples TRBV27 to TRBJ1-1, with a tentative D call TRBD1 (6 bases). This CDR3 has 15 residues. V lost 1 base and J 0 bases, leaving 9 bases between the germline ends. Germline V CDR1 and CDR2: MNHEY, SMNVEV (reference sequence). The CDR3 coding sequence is TGTGCCAGCAGTTTATGGGGGGGCATGAACACTGAAGCTTTCTTT. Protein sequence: CASSLWGGMNTEAFF.

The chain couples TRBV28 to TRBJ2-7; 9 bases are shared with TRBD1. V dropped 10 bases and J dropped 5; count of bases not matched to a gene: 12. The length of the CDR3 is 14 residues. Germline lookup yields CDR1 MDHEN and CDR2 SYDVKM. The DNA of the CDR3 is TGTGCCACCAAAGCCGGGACAGGGACCGACGAGCAGTACTTC. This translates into CATKAGTGTDEQYF.

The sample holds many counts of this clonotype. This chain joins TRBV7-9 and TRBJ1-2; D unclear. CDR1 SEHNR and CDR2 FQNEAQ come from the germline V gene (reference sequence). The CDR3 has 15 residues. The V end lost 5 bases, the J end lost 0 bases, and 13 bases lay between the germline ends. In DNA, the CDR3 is TGTGCCAGCAGCCTCCTTCTAAGTTCTAACTATGGCTACACCTTC. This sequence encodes CASSLLLSSNYGYTF.

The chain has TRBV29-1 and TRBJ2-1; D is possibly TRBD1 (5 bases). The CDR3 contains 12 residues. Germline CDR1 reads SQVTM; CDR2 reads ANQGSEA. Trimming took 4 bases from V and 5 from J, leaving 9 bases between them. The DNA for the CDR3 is TGCAGCGTTGTTTCAGGGCACAATGAGCAGTTCTTC. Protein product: CSVVSGHNEQFF.

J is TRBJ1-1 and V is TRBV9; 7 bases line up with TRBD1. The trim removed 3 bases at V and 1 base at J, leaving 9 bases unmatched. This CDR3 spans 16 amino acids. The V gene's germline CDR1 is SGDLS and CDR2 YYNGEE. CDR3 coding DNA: TGTGCCAGCAGCGCAGGGACAGACGTTCAGAACACTGAAGCTTTCTTT. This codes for CASSAGTDVQNTEAFF.

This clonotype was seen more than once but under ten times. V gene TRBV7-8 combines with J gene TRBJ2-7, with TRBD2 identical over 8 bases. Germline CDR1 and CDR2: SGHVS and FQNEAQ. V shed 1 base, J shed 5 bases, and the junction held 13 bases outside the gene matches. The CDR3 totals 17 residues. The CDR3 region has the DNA TGTGCCAGCAGCTTAGGTGGAGTAGCGGGAATTTTTGACGAGCAGTACTTC. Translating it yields CASSLGGVAGIFDEQYF. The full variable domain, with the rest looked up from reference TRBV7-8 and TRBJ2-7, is GAGVSQSPRYKVAKRGQDVALRCDPISGHVSLFWYQQALGQGPEFLTYFQNEAQLDKSGLPSDRFFAERPEGSVSTLKIQRTQQEDSAVYLCASSLGGVAGIFDEQYFGPGTRLTVT.

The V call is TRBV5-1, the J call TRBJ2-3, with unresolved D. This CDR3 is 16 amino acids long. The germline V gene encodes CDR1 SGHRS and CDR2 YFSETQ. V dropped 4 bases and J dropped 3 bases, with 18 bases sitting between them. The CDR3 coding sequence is TGCGCCAGCAGCCCTAAACGGGCCACCCTTACAGATACGCAGTATTTT. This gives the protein CASSPKRATLTDTQYF.